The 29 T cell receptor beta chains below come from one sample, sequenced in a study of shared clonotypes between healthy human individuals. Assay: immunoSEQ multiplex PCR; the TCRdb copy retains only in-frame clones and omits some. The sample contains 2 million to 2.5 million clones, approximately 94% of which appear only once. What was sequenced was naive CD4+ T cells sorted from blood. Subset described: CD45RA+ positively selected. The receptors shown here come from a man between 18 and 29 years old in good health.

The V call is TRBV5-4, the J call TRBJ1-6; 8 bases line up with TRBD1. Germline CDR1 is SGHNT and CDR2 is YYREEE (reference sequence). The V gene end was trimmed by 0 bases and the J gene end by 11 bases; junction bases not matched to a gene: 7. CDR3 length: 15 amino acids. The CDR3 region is CASSLGGTGGPPLHF. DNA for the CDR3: TGTGCCAGCAGCTTGGGGGGTACAGGGGGACCACCCCTCCACTTT.

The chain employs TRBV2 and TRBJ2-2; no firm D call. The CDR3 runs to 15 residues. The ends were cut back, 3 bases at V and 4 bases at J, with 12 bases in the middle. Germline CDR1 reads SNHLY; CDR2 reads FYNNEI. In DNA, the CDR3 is TGTGCCAGCAGTGAGCAAAGCGCATTCACCGGGGAGCTGTTTTTT. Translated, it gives CASSEQSAFTGELFF.

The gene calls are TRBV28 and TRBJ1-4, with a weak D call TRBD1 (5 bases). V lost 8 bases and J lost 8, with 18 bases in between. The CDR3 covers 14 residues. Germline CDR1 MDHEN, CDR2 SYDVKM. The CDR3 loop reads CASGGGETREKLFF. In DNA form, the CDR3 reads TGTGCCAGCGGCGGGGGAGAGACTCGCGAAAAACTGTTTTTT.

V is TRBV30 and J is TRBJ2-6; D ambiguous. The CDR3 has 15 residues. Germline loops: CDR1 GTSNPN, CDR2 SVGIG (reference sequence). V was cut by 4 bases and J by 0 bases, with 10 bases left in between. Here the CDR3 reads CAWTGMTSGANVLTF. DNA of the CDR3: TGTGCCTGGACCGGTATGACCTCTGGGGCCAACGTCCTGACTTTC.

The CDR3 loop reads CASSPTGSDYGYTF. Written as DNA, the CDR3 is TGTGCCAGCAGCCCGACAGGGTCTGACTATGGCTACACCTTC. This chain uses TRBV6-4 with TRBJ1-2; 7 bases fit TRBD1. This CDR3 has 14 amino acids. Looked up from germline, CDR1 is MRHNA and CDR2 is SNTAGT. The trim removed 6 bases at V and 3 bases at J, leaving 7 bases unmatched.

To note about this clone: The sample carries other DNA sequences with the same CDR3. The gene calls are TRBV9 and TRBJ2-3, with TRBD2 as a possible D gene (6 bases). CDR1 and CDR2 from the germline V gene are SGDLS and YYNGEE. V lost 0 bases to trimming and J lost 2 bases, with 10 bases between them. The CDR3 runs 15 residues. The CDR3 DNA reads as TGTGCCAGCAGCGTAGGGGGGACTGCCACAGATACGCAGTATTTT. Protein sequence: CASSVGGTATDTQYF.

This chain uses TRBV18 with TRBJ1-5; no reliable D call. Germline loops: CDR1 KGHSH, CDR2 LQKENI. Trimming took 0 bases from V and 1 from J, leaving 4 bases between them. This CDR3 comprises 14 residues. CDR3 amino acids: CASSPPDSNQPQHF. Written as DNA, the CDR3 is TGTGCCAGCTCACCACCGGACAGCAATCAGCCCCAGCATTTT.

The CDR3 nucleotides are TGTGCCAGCACCCTAGCGGGGGTCTACAATGAGCAGTTCTTC. It codes for CASTLAGVYNEQFF. J is TRBJ2-1 and V is TRBV7-9; 10 positions agree with TRBD2. J was trimmed by 3 bases and V by 7 bases; bases with no gene match: 3. There are 14 residues in the CDR3. Germline lookup yields CDR1 SEHNR and CDR2 FQNEAQ (reference sequence). Complete variable domain (other parts from reference TRBV7-9 and TRBJ2-1): DTGVSQNPRHKITKRGQNVTFRCDPISEHNRLYWYRQTLGQGPEFLTYFQNEAQLEKSRLLSDRFSAERPKGSFSTLEIQRTEQGDSAMYLCASTLAGVYNEQFFGPGTRLTVL.

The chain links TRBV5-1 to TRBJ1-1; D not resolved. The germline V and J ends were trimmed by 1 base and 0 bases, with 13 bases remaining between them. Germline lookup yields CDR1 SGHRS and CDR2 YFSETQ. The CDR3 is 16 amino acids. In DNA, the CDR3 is TGCGCCAGCAGCTTGTATGGTGAGCTAATGAACACTGAAGCTTTCTTT. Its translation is CASSLYGELMNTEAFF.

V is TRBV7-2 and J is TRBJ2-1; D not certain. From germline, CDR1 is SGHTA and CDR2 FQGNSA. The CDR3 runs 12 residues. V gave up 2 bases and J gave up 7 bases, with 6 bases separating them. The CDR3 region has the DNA TGTGCCAGCAGCTTAACCCGAAATGAGCAGTTCTTC. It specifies CASSLTRNEQFF.

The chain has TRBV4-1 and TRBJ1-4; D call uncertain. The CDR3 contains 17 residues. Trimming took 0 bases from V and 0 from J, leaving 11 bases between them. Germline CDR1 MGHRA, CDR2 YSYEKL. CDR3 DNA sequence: TGCGCCAGCAGCCAAGATATGGGTTACCCAACTAATGAAAAACTGTTTTTT. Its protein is CASSQDMGYPTNEKLFF.

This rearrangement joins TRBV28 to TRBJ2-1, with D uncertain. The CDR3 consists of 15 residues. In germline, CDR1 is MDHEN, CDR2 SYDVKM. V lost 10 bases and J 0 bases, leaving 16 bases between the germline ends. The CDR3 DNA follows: TGTGCCACGTCGCACCGGGCAGGCTCCTACAATGAGCAGTTCTTC. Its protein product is CATSHRAGSYNEQFF.

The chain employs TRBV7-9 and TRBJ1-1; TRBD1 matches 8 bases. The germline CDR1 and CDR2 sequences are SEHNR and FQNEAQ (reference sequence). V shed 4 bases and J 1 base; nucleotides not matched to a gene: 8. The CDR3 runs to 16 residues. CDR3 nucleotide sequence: TGTGCCAGCAGCTCTGAAGCCGGGACAGGGAACACTGAAGCTTTCTTT. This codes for CASSSEAGTGNTEAFF.

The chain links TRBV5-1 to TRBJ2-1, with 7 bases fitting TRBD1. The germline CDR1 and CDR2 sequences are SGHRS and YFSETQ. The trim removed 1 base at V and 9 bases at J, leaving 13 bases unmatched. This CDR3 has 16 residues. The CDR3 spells CASSLSRTGAETEQFF. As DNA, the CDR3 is TGCGCCAGCAGCTTGTCTCGAACAGGGGCCGAGACTGAGCAGTTCTTC.

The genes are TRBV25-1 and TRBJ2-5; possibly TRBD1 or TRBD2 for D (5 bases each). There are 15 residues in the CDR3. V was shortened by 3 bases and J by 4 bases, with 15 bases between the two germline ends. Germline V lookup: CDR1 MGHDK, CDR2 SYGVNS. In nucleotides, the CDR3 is TGTGCCAGCAGTGAGATGGGTCAGGGACGAGAGACCCAGTACTTC. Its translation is CASSEMGQGRETQYF.

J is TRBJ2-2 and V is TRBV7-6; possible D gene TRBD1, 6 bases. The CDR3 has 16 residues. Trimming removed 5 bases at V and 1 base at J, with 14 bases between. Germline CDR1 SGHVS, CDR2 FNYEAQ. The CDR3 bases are TGTGCCAGCAGCACCACCGGGACACTGAACACCGGGGAGCTGTTTTTT. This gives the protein CASSTTGTLNTGELFF.

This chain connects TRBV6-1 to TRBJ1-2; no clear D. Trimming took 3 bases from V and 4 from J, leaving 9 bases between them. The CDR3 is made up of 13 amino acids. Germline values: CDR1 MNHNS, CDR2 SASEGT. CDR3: CASSESAPYGYTF. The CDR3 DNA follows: TGTGCCAGCAGTGAGTCTGCCCCCTATGGCTACACCTTC.

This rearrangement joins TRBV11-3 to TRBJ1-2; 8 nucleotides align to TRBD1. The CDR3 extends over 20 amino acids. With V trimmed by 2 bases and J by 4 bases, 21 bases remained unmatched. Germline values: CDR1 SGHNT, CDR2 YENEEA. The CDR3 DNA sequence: TGTGCCAGCAGCTTAAATGGTTTTGGTGATCTCGAGACAGGGGCCTATGGCTACACCTTC. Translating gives CASSLNGFGDLETGAYGYTF.

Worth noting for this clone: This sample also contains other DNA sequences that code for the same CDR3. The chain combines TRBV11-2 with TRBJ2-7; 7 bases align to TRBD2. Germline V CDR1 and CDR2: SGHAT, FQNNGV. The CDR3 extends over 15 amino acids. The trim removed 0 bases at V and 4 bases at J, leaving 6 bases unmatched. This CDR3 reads CASSLERGGSYEQYF. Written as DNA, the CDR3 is TGTGCCAGCAGCTTAGAAAGGGGCGGGAGTTACGAGCAGTACTTC.

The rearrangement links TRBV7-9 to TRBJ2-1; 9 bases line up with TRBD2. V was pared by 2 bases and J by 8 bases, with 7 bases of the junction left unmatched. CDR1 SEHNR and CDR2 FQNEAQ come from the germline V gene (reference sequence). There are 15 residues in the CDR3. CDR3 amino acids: CASSLYPSGIDEQFF. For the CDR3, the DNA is TGTGCCAGCAGCTTATATCCTAGCGGGATAGATGAGCAGTTCTTC.

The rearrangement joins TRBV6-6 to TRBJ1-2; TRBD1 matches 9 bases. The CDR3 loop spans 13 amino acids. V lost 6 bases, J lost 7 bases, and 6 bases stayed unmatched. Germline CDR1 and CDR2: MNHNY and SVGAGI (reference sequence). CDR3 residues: CASSQGQGRGYTF. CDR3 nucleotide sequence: TGTGCCAGCAGCCAGGGACAGGGACGTGGCTACACCTTC.

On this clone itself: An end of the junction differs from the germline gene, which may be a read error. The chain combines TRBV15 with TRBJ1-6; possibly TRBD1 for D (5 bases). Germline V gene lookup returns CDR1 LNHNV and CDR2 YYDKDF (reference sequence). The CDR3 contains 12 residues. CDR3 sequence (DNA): TGTGCCACCAGCAGAGATAGGGGCAGCCTTATTTTT. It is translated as CATSRDRGSLIF. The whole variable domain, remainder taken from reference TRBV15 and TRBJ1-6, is DAMVIQNPRYQVTQFGKPVTLSCSQTLNHNVMYWYQQKSSQAPKLLFHYYDKDFNNEADTPDNFQSRRPNTSFCFLDIRSPGLGDTAMYLCATSRDRGSLIFGNGTRLTVT.

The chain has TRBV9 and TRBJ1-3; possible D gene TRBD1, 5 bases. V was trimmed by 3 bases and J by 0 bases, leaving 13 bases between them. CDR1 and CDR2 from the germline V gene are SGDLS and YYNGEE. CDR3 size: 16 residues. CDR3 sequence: CASSGTTGLSGNTIYF. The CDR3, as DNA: TGTGCCAGCAGCGGTACGACGGGACTCTCTGGAAACACCATATATTTT.

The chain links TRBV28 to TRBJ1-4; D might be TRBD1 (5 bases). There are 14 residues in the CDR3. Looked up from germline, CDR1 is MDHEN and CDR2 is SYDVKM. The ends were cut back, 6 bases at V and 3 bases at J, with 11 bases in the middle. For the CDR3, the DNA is TGTGCCAGCAGCCCAGGGTGGGCTAATGAAAAACTGTTTTTT. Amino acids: CASSPGWANEKLFF.

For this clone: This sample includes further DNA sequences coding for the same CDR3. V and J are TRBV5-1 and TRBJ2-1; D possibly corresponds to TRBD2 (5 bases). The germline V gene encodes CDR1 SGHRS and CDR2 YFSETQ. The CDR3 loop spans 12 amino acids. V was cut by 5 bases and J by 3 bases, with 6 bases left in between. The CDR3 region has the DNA TGCGCCAGCAGTCGGGACTACAATGAGCAGTTCTTC. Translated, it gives CASSRDYNEQFF.

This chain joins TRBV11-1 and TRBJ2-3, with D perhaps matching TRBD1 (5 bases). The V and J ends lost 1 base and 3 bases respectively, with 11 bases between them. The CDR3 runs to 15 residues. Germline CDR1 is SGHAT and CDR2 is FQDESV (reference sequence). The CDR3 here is CASSLDGSGTDTQYF. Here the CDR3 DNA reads TGTGCCAGCAGCTTAGACGGGTCAGGGACAGATACGCAGTATTTT.

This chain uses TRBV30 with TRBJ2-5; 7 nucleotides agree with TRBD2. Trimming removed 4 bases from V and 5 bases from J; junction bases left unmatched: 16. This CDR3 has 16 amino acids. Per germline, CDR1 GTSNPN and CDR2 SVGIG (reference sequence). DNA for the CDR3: TGTGCCTGGACCATTGGGGGGGAGGGGACTATGGAGACCCAGTACTTC. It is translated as CAWTIGGEGTMETQYF. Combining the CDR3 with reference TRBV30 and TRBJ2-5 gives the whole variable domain SQTIHQWPATLVQPVGSPLSLECTVEGTSNPNLYWYRQAAGRGLQLLFYSVGIGQISSEVPQNLSASRPQDRQFILSSKKLLLSDSGFYLCAWTIGGEGTMETQYFGPGTRLLVL.

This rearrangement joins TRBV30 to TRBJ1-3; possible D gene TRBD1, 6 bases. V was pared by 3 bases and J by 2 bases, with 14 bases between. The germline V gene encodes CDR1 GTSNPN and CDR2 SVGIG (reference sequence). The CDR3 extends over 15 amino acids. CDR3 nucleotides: TGTGCCTGGAGCCCCCAGGGGAGAGCTGGAAACACCATATATTTT. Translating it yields CAWSPQGRAGNTIYF.

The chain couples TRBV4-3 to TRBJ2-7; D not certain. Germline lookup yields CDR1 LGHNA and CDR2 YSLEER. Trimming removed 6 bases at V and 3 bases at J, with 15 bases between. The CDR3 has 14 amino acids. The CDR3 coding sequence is TGCGCCAGCAGGGAAGGATCTAGACGCTACGAGCAGTACTTC. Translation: CASREGSRRYEQYF.